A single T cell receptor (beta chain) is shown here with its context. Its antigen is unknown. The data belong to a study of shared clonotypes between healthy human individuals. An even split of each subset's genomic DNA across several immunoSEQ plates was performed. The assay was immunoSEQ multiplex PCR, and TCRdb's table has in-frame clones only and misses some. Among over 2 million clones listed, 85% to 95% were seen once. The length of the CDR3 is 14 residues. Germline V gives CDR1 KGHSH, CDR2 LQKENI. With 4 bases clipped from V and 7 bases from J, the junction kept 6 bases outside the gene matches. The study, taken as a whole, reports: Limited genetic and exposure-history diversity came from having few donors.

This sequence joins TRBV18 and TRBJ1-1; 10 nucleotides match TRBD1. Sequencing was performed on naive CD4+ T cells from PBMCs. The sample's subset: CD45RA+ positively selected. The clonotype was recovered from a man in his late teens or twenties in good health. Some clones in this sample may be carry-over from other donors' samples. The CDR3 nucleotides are TGTGCCAGCTCACGGACAGGGGGAGTGGGTGAAGCTTTCTTT. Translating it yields CASSRTGGVGEAFF.